In this sample, the clone carrying this T cell receptor (beta chain) turned up once. Its antigen is unknown. The data were taken from a study of T cell clones after liver transplantation. Broader study findings: A larger donor-reactive than third-party decline suggested partial antigen-specific deletion.

CDR1 and CDR2 from the germline V gene are KGHSH and LQKENI. The CDR3 covers 14 residues. V dropped 0 bases and J dropped 7 bases, with 10 bases sitting between them. Produced via immunoSEQ multiplex PCR; TCRdb's table is partial and in-frame only. The repertoire holds over 100,000 clones, approximately 78% seen once, with 0.99% in the top ten. The J gene is TRBJ2-1, the V gene TRBV18; the D is unclear. The specimen was CD4+ T cells from blood, collected before liver transplant. The TCR sequence derives from a human donor who received a liver transplant. CDR3 sequence: CASSPPAGFNEQFF. The CDR3 region has the DNA TGTGCCAGCTCACCACCGGCCGGGTTTAATGAGCAGTTCTTC.